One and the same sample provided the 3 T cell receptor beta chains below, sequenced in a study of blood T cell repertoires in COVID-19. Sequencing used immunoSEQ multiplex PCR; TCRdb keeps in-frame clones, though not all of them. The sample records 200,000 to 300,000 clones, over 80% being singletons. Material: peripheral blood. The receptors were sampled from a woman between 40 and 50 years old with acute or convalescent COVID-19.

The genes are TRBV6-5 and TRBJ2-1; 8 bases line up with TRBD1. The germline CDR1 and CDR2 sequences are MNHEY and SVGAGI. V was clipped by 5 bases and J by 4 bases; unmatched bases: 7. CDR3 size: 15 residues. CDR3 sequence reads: CASSQRTGTYNEQFF. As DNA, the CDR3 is TGTGCCAGCAGTCAGCGGACAGGGACTTACAATGAGCAGTTCTTC.

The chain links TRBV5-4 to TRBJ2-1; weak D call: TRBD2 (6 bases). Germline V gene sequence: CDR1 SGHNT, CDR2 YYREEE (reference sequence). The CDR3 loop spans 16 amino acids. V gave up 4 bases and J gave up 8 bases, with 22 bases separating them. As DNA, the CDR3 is TGTGCCAGCAGCCACGACGAACGGGGGTGGAGGGATGAGCAGTTCTTC. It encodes CASSHDERGWRDEQFF. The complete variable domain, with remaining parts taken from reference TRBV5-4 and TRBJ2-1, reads ETGVTQSPTHLIKTRGQQVTLRCSSQSGHNTVSWYQQALGQGPQFIFQYYREEENGRGNFPPRFSGLQFPNYSSELNVNALELDDSALYLCASSHDERGWRDEQFFGPGTRLTVL.

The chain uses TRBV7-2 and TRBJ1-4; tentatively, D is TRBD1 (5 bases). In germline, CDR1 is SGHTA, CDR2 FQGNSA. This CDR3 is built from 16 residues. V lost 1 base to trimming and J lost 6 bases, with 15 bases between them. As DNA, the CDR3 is TGTGCCAGCAGCTTAGGCAGGGTGTCTATTTATGAAAAACTGTTTTTT. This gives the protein CASSLGRVSIYEKLFF. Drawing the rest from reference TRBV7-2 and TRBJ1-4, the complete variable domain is GAGVSQSPSNKVTEKGKDVELRCDPISGHTALYWYRQSLGQGLEFLIYFQGNSAPDKSGLPSDRFSAERTGGSVSTLTIQRTQQEDSAVYLCASSLGRVSIYEKLFFGSGTQLSVL.